Following are 6 T cell receptor beta chains from one sample sequenced in a study of cytomegalovirus exposure and HLA in healthy donors. With 60 Vbeta and 13 Jbeta primers, the PCR was carried out. The data were produced by immunoSEQ multiplex PCR, yet TCRdb's version contains in-frame clones alone and is incomplete. The sample records around 160,000 clones, 60% to 85% being singletons. Material: PBMCs. The receptors derive from a middle-aged man in good health and CMV-seropositive.

The chain links TRBV10-3 to TRBJ2-7, with D possibly matching TRBD2 (6 bases). V dropped 2 bases and J dropped 4 bases, with 12 bases sitting between them. The germline gives CDR1 ENHRY, CDR2 SYGVKD. The length of the CDR3 is 14 residues. In DNA form, the CDR3 reads TGTGCCATCAGTGAGCCCGGGGGTCGATACGAGCAGTACTTC. Translated, it gives CAISEPGGRYEQYF.

The chain combines TRBV19 with TRBJ1-1, with 7 positions matching TRBD1. Germline CDR1 and CDR2: LNHDA and SQIVND (reference sequence). The CDR3 covers 12 residues. V shed 3 bases and J 9 bases; nucleotides not matched to a gene: 4. The CDR3, as DNA: TGTGCCAGTAGTATCCGGGACAGAAAAGCTTTCTTT. Protein: CASSIRDRKAFF.

The chain combines TRBV7-9 with TRBJ2-7; D is ambiguous. This CDR3 is built from 15 residues. The germline V and J ends were trimmed by 1 base and 0 bases, with 10 bases remaining between them. Germline V gene data show CDR1 as SEHNR and CDR2 as FQNEAQ (reference sequence). CDR3 sequence: CASSLGRLSSYEQYF. CDR3 sequence (DNA): TGTGCCAGCAGCTTAGGGCGGTTAAGCTCCTACGAGCAGTACTTC.

The chain carries TRBV6-1 and TRBJ2-7; TRBD1 matches 9 bases. The CDR3 has 15 residues. Germline loops: CDR1 MNHNS, CDR2 SASEGT. With V trimmed by 4 bases and J by 4 bases, 8 bases remained unmatched. Here the CDR3 DNA reads TGTGCCAGCAGTGCGCCGGGACAGGGATCTTACGAGCAGTACTTC. It is translated as CASSAPGQGSYEQYF.

This clone is a singleton in its sample. This rearrangement joins TRBV4-3 to TRBJ2-4, with 8 bases matching TRBD2. Unmatched junction bases numbered 11, after V lost 0 bases and J lost 7 bases. This CDR3 is 17 amino acids long. Germline V gene data show CDR1 as LGHNA and CDR2 as YSLEER. CDR3 loop: CASSQEPSGGAVNIQYF. CDR3 coding DNA: TGCGCCAGCAGCCAAGAACCCTCGGGGGGGGCGGTGAACATTCAGTACTTC.

The genes are TRBV4-2 and TRBJ2-3; 7 bases are shared with TRBD1. After removal of 3 bases from V and 4 bases from J, the junction contained 4 bases not matched to a gene. Germline CDR1 is LGHNA and CDR2 is YNFKEQ. The CDR3 loop spans 14 amino acids. The CDR3 DNA sequence: TGTGCCAGCAGCCAGGATCAGGGGGCAGATACGCAGTATTTT. Translation gives CASSQDQGADTQYF.